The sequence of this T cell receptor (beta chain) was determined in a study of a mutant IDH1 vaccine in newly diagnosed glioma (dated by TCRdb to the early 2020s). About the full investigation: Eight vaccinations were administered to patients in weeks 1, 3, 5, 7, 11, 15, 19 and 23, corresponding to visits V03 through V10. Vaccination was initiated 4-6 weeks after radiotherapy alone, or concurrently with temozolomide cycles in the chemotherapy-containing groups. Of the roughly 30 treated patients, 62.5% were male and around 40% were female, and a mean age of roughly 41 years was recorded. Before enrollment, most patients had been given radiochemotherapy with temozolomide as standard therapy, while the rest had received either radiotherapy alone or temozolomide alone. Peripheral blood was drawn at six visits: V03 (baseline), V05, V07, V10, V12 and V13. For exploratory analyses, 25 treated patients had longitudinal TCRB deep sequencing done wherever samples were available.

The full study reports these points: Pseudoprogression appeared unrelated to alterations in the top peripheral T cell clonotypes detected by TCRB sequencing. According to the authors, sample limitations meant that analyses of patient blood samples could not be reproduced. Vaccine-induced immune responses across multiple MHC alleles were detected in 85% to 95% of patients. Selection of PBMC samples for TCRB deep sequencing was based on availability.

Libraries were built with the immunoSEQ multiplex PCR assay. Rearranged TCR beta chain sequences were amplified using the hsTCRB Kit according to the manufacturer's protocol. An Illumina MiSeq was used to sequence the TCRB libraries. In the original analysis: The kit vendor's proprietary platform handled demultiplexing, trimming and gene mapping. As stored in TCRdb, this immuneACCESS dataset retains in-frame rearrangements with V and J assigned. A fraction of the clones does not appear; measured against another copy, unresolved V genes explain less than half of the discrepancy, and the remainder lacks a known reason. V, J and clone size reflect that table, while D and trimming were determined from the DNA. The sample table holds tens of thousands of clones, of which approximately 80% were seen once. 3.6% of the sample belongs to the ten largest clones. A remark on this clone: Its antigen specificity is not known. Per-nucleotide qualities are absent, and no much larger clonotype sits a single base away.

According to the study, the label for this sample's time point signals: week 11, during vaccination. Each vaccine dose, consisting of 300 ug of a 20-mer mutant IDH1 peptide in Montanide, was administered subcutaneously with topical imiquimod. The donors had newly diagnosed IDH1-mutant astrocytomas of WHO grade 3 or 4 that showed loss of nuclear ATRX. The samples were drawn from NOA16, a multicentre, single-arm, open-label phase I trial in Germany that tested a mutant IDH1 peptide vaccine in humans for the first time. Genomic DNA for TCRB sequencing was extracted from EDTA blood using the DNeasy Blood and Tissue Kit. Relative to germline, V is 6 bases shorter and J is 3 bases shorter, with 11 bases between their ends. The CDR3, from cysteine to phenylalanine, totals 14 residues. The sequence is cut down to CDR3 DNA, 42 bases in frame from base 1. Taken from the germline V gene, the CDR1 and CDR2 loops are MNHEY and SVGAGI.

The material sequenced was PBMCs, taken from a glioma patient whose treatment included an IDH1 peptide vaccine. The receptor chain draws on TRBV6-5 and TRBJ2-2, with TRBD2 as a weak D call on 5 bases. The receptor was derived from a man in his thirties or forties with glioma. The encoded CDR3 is CASSRSLDTGELFF. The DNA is TGTGCCAGCAGCCGATCACTAGACACCGGGGAGCTGTTTTTT.